A single sample is the source of the 23 T cell receptor beta chains below, sequenced in a study of cytomegalovirus exposure and HLA in healthy donors. Use of 60 Vbeta and 13 Jbeta primers characterized the PCR. Repertoires were generated with immunoSEQ multiplex PCR, while TCRdb's copy carries only in-frame clones and drops some. The ten most abundant clones cover 1.1% of a sample with approximately 80,000 clones. The sample taken for sequencing was PBMCs. Source of these receptors: a woman in her twenties or thirties in good health and CMV-seronegative.

J is TRBJ2-1 and V is TRBV13; D gene uncertain. In germline, CDR1 is PRHDT, CDR2 FYEKMQ (reference sequence). Trimming stripped 0 bases from V and 5 bases from J, with 5 bases between. CDR3 length equals 13 residues. The CDR3 is CASSLGRNNEQFF. The CDR3 DNA sequence: TGTGCCAGCAGCTTAGGGAGGAACAATGAGCAGTTCTTC.

The J gene is TRBJ1-2, the V gene TRBV5-6, with D tentatively TRBD1 (6 bases). The V end was cut by 0 bases, the J end by 2 bases, with 8 bases between. Germline lookup yields CDR1 SGHDT and CDR2 YYEEEE. The CDR3 length is 14 residues. Here the CDR3 reads CASSLGGRNYGYTF. For the CDR3, the DNA is TGTGCCAGCAGCTTGGGGGGGCGAAACTATGGCTACACCTTC.

The genes are TRBV6-6 and TRBJ2-5, with 9 bases identical to TRBD2. V lost 2 bases to trimming and J lost 2 bases; unmatched junction nucleotides: 3. Germline V gene sequence: CDR1 MNHNY, CDR2 SVGAGI (reference sequence). The CDR3 is made up of 15 amino acids. The chain's CDR3 is CASSYGGRGQETQYF. CDR3 sequence (DNA): TGTGCCAGCAGTTACGGCGGGAGGGGGCAAGAGACCCAGTACTTC.

This chain uses TRBV19 with TRBJ2-7; possible D gene TRBD2, 5 bases. The CDR3 has 13 amino acids. The germline V gene has CDR1 LNHDA and CDR2 SQIVND (reference sequence). The V end was cut by 4 bases, the J end by 3 bases, with 10 bases between. The CDR3 here is CASSTGKGYEQYF. CDR3 DNA: TGTGCCAGTAGTACCGGGAAGGGCTACGAGCAGTACTTC.

The CDR3 spells CAWSPGTAYEQYF. CDR3 sequence (DNA): TGTGCCTGGAGCCCCGGGACAGCGTACGAGCAGTACTTC. The rearrangement joins TRBV30 to TRBJ2-7; 7 bases agree with TRBD1. Germline V CDR1 and CDR2: GTSNPN, SVGIG (reference sequence). The CDR3 length is 13 residues. Trimming cost V 3 bases and J 4 bases; bases outside gene matches: 6.

CDR3 sequence: CASSLGAGGYNEQFF. Here the CDR3 DNA reads TGTGCCAGCAGCTTAGGAGCGGGAGGGTACAATGAGCAGTTCTTC. The chain couples TRBV7-2 to TRBJ2-1; 10 bases line up with TRBD2. Trimming took 1 base from V and 4 from J; bases not matched to a gene: 1. Germline CDR1 reads SGHTA; CDR2 reads FQGNSA. The CDR3 extends over 15 amino acids.

The chain has TRBV19 and TRBJ1-1, with TRBD1 as a possible D gene (6 bases). V lost 6 bases and J 1 base, leaving 12 bases between the germline ends. Germline CDR1 and CDR2: LNHDA and SQIVND (reference sequence). The CDR3 runs 14 residues. Written as DNA, the CDR3 is TGTGCCAGTAGCCAAACAGGGCGGAACACTGAAGCTTTCTTT. This sequence encodes CASSQTGRNTEAFF.

The chain links TRBV6-5 to TRBJ1-1; D is ambiguous. The CDR3 consists of 13 residues. V was pared by 0 bases and J by 4 bases, with 6 bases between. Germline CDR1 and CDR2: MNHEY and SVGAGI. CDR3 region: CASSYSASTEAFF. The CDR3 coding sequence is TGTGCCAGCAGTTACTCGGCCAGCACTGAAGCTTTCTTT.

This chain joins TRBV7-9 and TRBJ1-2; perhaps TRBD1 as D (6 bases). Germline CDR1 reads SEHNR; CDR2 reads FQNEAQ (reference sequence). V gave up 4 bases and J gave up 6 bases, with 12 bases separating them. The CDR3 consists of 13 residues. For the CDR3, the DNA is TGTGCCAGCAGCTACCGACAGGAAGATGGCTACACCTTC. Its protein product is CASSYRQEDGYTF.

The V call is TRBV14, the J call TRBJ1-2; D possibly corresponds to TRBD1 (5 bases). The V and J ends lost 1 base and 4 bases respectively, with 13 bases between them. The CDR3 runs 15 residues. Germline assignment: CDR1 SGHDN and CDR2 FVKESK. The CDR3 is CASSQVLGRSYGYTF. CDR3 nucleotides: TGTGCCAGCAGCCAAGTCCTGGGGCGAAGCTATGGCTACACCTTC.

V gene TRBV5-4 combines with J gene TRBJ2-1; D may be TRBD2 (5 bases). V lost 4 bases and J lost 5, with 13 bases in between. The CDR3 length is 14 residues. Per germline, CDR1 SGHNT and CDR2 YYREEE (reference sequence). CDR3 residues: CASSVTAADNEQFF. For the CDR3, the DNA is TGTGCCAGCAGCGTCACGGCAGCGGACAATGAGCAGTTCTTC.

The gene calls are TRBV6-6 and TRBJ2-7; TRBD2 matches 10 bases. The V and J ends lost 4 bases and 7 bases, in that order; junction bases with no gene match: 7. CDR1 and CDR2 from the germline V gene are MNHNY and SVGAGI (reference sequence). CDR3 length: 14 residues. The CDR3 DNA follows: TGTGCCAGCAGTTTTCTAGCGGGAGAAGGGGAGCAGTACTTC. It translates to CASSFLAGEGEQYF.

The J gene is TRBJ1-1, the V gene TRBV30; 9 bases agree with TRBD1. Germline assignment: CDR1 GTSNPN and CDR2 SVGIG (reference sequence). This CDR3 spans 12 amino acids. CDR3 sequence (DNA): TGTGCTTCCAAACGACAGGGGGCTGAAGCTTTCTTT. Amino acids: CASKRQGAEAFF.

The chain employs TRBV30 and TRBJ1-1; 7 bases agree with TRBD1. In germline, CDR1 is GTSNPN, CDR2 SVGIG (reference sequence). J was trimmed by 7 bases and V by 1 base; bases with no gene match: 9. This CDR3 is 14 amino acids long. CDR3 in DNA: TGTGCCTGGAGTGCTTTGACAGGGCGGGGTGAAGCTTTCTTT. Protein product: CAWSALTGRGEAFF.

The gene calls are TRBV5-1 and TRBJ2-5; TRBD2 matches 10 bases. V lost 2 bases to trimming and J lost 5 bases; unmatched junction nucleotides: 6. Germline CDR1 and CDR2: SGHRS and YFSETQ. The CDR3 has 15 residues. CDR3 amino acids: CASSFGLAGAETQYF. CDR3 nucleotides: TGCGCCAGCAGCTTTGGGCTAGCGGGGGCGGAGACCCAGTACTTC. The whole variable domain, remainder taken from reference TRBV5-1 and TRBJ2-5, is KAGVTQTPRYLIKTRGQQVTLSCSPISGHRSVSWYQQTPGQGLQFLFEYFSETQRNKGNFPGRFSGRQFSNSRSEMNVSTLELGDSALYLCASSFGLAGAETQYFGPGTRLLVL.

The J gene is TRBJ1-2, the V gene TRBV30; 8 bases fit TRBD1. Germline CDR1 and CDR2: GTSNPN and SVGIG (reference sequence). The CDR3 length is 13 residues. After removal of 3 bases from V and 8 bases from J, the junction contained 8 bases not matched to a gene. CDR3 coding DNA: TGTGCCTGGAGGGAGGACAGGGACGGCGGCTACACCTTC. Protein: CAWREDRDGGYTF.

The chain joins TRBV6-5 to TRBJ2-1, with 9 bases matching TRBD1. The J segment lost 4 bases and the V segment lost 0 bases, leaving 4 bases of the junction unmatched. Germline assignment: CDR1 MNHEY and CDR2 SVGAGI. There are 16 residues in the CDR3. CDR3 in DNA: TGTGCCAGCAGTTACTCGTACAGGGGGCTTTACAATGAGCAGTTCTTC. Translation gives CASSYSYRGLYNEQFF.

The chain couples TRBV15 to TRBJ1-3, with D possibly matching TRBD1 (6 bases). The germline gives CDR1 LNHNV, CDR2 YYDKDF (reference sequence). This CDR3 has 17 amino acids. Trimming left V 0 bases short and J 3 bases short, with 15 bases between. CDR3 bases: TGTGCCACCAGCAGAGAGGGAACAGGGCTAAGTGGAAACACCATATATTTT. The encoded protein is CATSREGTGLSGNTIYF.

J is TRBJ2-6 and V is TRBV5-1; D remains unclear. The CDR3 is 15 amino acids. Between the trimmed V and J ends, which lost 0 bases and 4 bases, there was a span of 8 bases. CDR1 SGHRS and CDR2 YFSETQ come from the germline V gene. The CDR3, as DNA: TGCGCCAGCAGCTTGGCAGGAACCGGGGCCAACGTCCTGACTTTC. Its translation: CASSLAGTGANVLTF.

The chain employs TRBV4-1 and TRBJ2-7, with 12 nucleotides matching TRBD2. Germline V lookup: CDR1 MGHRA, CDR2 YSYEKL. The CDR3 runs to 15 residues. The V and J ends lost 5 bases and 3 bases, in that order; junction bases with no gene match: 5. The CDR3 here is CASSEGLAGLYEQYF. In DNA, the CDR3 is TGCGCCAGCAGCGAGGGACTAGCGGGCCTCTACGAGCAGTACTTC.

The chain employs TRBV6-1 and TRBJ1-2; TRBD1 aligns across 12 bases. The length of the CDR3 is 13 residues. V lost 8 bases to trimming and J lost 5 bases; unmatched junction nucleotides: 3. Per the germline V gene, CDR1 is MNHNS and CDR2 is SASEGT. The CDR3 is CASGTGGGYGYTF. In DNA form, the CDR3 reads TGTGCCAGCGGGACAGGGGGCGGGTATGGCTACACCTTC.

The J gene is TRBJ2-7, the V gene TRBV9; 7 positions match TRBD1. CDR1 and CDR2 from the germline V gene are SGDLS and YYNGEE. The length of the CDR3 is 14 residues. J was trimmed by 3 bases and V by 3 bases; bases with no gene match: 6. The CDR3 bases are TGTGCCAGCAGCGCGGGGACAGCCGGCTACGAGCAGTACTTC. Encoded protein: CASSAGTAGYEQYF.

The chain has TRBV25-1 and TRBJ1-2; 8 bases map to TRBD1. This CDR3 has 15 residues. CDR1 MGHDK and CDR2 SYGVNS come from the germline V gene. V shed 3 bases, J shed 9 bases, and the junction held 12 bases outside the gene matches. The CDR3 DNA is TGTGCCAGCAGTGATGAGACAGGGGACGCTAGTAGCTACACCTTC. This codes for CASSDETGDASSYTF.